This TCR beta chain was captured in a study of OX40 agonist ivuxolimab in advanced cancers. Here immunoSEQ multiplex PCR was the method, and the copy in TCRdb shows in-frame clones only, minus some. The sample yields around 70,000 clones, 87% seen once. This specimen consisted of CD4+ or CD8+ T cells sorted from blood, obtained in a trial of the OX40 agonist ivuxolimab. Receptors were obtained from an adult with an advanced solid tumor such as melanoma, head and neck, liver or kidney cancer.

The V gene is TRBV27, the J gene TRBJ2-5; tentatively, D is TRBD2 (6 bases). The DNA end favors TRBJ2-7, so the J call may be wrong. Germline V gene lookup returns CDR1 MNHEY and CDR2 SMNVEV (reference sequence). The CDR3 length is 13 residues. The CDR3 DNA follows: TGTGCCAGCAGCCGGGGCAGCGGGTACGAGCAGTACTTC. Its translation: CASSRGSGYEQYF.